This TCR beta chain was documented in a study of CD8 T cells in ankylosing spondylitis. Regarding the study as a whole: Significant enrichment of disease-linked clones was reported in matched ankylosing spondylitis synovial fluid.

Germline CDR1 LGHDT, CDR2 YNNKEL (reference sequence). Trimming cost V 7 bases and J 0 bases, with 16 bases left between them. The CDR3 has 15 residues. TCRdb reprocessed the 5' RACE reads via MiXCR and lists one record per CDR3 protein. The sample has a few hundred thousand distinct CDR3 sequences, 8% to 11% seen once. This clonotype was picked up a small number of times. Its antigen remains unidentified. The V call is TRBV3-1, the J call TRBJ2-7; possible D gene TRBD2, 6 bases. Sequenced material: blood, either unsorted or a sorted T cell fraction (not recorded which). The sequence was collected from a male donor with ankylosing spondylitis or in good health (not recorded which). Here the CDR3 DNA reads TGTGCCAGCACCGGTGGGGGGACGCACTCCTACGAGCAGTACTTC. It translates to CASTGGGTHSYEQYF.